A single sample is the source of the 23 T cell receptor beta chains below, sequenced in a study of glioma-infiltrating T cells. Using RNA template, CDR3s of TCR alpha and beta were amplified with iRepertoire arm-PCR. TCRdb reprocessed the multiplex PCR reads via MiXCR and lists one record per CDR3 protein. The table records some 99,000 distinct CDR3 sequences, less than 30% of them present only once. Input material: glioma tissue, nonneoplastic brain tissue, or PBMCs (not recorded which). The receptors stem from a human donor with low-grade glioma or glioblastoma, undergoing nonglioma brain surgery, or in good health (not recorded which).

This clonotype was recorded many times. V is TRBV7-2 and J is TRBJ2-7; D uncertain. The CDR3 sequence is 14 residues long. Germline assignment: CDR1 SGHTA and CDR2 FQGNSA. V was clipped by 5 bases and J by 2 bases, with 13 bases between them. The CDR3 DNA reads TGTGCCAGCAGCCCCCTGGGCAGAACCTACGAGCAGTACTTC. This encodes CASSPLGRTYEQYF.

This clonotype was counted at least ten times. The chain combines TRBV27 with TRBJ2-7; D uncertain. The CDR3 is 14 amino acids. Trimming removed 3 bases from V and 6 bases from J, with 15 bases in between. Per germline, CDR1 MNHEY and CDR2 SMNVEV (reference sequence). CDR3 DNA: TGTGCCAGCAGTTTCCTCGAGCGTTCTAGCGAGCAGTACTTC. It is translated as CASSFLERSSEQYF.

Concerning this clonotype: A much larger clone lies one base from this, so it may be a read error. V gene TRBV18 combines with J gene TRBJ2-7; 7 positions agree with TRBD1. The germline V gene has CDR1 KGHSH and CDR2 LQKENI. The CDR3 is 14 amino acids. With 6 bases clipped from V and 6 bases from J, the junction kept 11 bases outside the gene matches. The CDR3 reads CASSSQRQGAEQYF. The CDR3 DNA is TGTGCCAGCTCGTCTCAGAGACAGGGCGCCGAGCAGTACTTC.

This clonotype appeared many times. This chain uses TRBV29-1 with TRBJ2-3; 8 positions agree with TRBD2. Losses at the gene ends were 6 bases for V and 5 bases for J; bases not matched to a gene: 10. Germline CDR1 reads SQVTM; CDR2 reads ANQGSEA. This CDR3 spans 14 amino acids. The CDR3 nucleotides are TGCAGCGTGTCCCTGGCGGGGGGACTAGATACGCAGTATTTT. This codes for CSVSLAGGLDTQYF.

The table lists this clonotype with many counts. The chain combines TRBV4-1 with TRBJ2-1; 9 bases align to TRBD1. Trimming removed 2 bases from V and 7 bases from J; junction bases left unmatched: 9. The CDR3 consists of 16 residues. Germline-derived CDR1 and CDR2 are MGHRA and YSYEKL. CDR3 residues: CASSQPPGQGRNEQFF. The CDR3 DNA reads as TGCGCCAGCAGCCAACCTCCAGGACAGGGGCGGAATGAGCAGTTCTTC.

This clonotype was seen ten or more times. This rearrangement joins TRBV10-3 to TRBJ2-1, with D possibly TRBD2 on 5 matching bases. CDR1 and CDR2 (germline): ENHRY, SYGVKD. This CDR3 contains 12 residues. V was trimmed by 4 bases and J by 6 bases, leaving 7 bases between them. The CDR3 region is CAISGSGNEQFF. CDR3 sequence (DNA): TGTGCCATCAGTGGGAGCGGCAATGAGCAGTTCTTC.

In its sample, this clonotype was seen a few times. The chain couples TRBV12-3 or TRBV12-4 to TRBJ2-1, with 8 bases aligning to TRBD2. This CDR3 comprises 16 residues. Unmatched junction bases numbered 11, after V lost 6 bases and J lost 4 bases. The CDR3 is CASRGAGAGGYNEQFF. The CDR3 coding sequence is TGTGCCAGCAGGGGAGCCGGGGCGGGGGGTTACAATGAGCAGTTCTTC.

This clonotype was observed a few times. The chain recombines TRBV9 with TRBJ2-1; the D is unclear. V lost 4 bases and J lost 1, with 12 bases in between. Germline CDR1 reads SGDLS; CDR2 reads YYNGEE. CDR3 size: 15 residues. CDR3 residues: CASSLDRVSYNEQFF. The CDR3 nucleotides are TGTGCCAGCAGCCTTGATCGAGTTTCCTACAATGAGCAGTTCTTC.

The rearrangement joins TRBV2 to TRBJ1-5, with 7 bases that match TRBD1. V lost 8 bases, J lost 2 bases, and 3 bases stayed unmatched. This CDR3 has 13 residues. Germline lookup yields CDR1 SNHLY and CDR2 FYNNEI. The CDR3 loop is CASGQVGNQPQHF. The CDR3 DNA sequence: TGTGCCAGCGGACAGGTCGGCAATCAGCCCCAGCATTTT.

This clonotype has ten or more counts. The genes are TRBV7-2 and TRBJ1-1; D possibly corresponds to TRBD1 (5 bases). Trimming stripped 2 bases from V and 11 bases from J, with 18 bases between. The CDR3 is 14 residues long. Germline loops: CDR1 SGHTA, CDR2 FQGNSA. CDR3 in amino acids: CASSLSGGGLAAFF. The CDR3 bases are TGTGCCAGCAGCTTAAGTGGGGGAGGGCTAGCGGCTTTCTTT. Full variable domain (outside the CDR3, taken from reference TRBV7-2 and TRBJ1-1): GAGVSQSPSNKVTEKGKDVELRCDPISGHTALYWYRQSLGQGLEFLIYFQGNSAPDKSGLPSDRFSAERTGGSVSTLTIQRTQQEDSAVYLCASSLSGGGLAAFFGQGTRLTVV.

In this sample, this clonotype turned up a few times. The CDR3 region is CASSMWSGYQETQYF. CDR3 DNA: TGTGCCAGTAGTATGTGGAGCGGCTACCAAGAGACCCAGTACTTC. This chain connects TRBV19 to TRBJ2-5; the D gene is possibly TRBD2 (5 bases). The germline V gene encodes CDR1 LNHDA and CDR2 SQIVND (reference sequence). This CDR3 region has 15 residues. V was shortened by 3 bases and J by 0 bases, with 11 bases between the two germline ends.

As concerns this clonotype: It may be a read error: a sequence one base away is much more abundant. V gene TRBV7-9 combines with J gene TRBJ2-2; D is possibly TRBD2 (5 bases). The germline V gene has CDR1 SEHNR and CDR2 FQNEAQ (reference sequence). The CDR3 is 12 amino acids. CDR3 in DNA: TGTGCCAGCAGCTTAGTGGACGGGGATCTGTTTTTT. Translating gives CASSLVDGDLFF. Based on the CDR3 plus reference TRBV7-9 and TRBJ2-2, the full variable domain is DTGVSQNPRHKITKRGQNVTFRCDPISEHNRLYWYRQTLGQGPEFLTYFQNEAQLEKSRLLSDRFSAERPKGSFSTLEIQRTEQGDSAMYLCASSLVDGDLFFGEGSRLTVL.

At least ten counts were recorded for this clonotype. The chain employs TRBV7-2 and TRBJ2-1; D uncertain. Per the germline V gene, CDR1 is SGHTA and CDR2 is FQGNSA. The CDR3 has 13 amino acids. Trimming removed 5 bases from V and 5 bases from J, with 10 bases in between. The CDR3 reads CASSAYLNNEQFF. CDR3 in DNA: TGTGCCAGCAGCGCTTACCTTAACAATGAGCAGTTCTTC.

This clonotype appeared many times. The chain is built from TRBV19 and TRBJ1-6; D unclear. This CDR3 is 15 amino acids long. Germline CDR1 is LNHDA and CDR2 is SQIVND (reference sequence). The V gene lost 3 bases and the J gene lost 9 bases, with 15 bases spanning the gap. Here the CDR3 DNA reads TGTGCCAGTAGTATTGGTTTCGGCTCGGGTTCACCCCTCCACTTT. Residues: CASSIGFGSGSPLHF.

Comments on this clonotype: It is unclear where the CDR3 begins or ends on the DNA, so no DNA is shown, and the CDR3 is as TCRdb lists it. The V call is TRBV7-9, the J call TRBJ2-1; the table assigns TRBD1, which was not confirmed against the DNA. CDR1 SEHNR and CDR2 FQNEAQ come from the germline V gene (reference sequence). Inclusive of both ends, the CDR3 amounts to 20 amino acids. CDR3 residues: CASSFYICSAPPETYNEQFF.

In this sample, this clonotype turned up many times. Here the CDR3 reads CASSFSGDYGYTF. The CDR3 DNA reads TGTGCCAGCAGTTTCTCGGGCGACTATGGCTACACCTTC. The chain couples TRBV6-5 to TRBJ1-2; D uncertain. Trimming took 4 bases from V and 3 from J, leaving 9 bases between them. The V gene's germline CDR1 is MNHEY and CDR2 SVGAGI. The CDR3 runs to 13 residues.

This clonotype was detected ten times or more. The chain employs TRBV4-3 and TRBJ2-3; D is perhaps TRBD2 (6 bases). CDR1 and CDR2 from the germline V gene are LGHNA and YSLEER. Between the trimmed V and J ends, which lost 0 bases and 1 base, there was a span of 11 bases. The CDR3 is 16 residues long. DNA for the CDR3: TGCGCCAGCAGCCAAGATCTCCCGGGAGGCACAGATACGCAGTATTTT. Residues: CASSQDLPGGTDTQYF.

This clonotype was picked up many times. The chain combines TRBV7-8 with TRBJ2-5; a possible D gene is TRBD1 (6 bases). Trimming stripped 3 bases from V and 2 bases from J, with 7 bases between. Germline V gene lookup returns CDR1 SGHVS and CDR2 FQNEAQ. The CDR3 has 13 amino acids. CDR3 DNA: TGTGCCAGCAGCTTCGGACAGCAAGAGACCCAGTACTTC. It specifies CASSFGQQETQYF. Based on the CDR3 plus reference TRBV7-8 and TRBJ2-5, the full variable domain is GAGVSQSPRYKVAKRGQDVALRCDPISGHVSLFWYQQALGQGPEFLTYFQNEAQLDKSGLPSDRFFAERPEGSVSTLKIQRTQQEDSAVYLCASSFGQQETQYFGPGTRLLVL.

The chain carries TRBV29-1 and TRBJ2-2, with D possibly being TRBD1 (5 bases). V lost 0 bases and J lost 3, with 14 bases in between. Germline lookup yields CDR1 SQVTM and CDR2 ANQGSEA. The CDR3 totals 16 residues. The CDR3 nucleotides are TGCAGCGTTGAAGAGAGAAGGGGCTCGGACACCGGGGAGCTGTTTTTT. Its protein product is CSVEERRGSDTGELFF.

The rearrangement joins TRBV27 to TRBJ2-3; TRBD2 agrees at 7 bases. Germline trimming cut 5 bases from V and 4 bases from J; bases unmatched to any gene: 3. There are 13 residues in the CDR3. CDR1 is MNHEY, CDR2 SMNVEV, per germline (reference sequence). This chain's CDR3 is CASSPGLADTQYF. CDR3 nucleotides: TGTGCCAGCAGTCCCGGACTAGCAGATACGCAGTATTTT.

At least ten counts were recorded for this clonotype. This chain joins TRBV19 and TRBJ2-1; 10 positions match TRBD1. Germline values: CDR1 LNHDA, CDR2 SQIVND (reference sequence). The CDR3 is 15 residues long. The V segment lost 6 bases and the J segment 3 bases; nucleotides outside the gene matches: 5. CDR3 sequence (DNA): TGTGCCAGTAGAAGGACAGGGGGAATCTACAATGAGCAGTTCTTC. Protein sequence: CASRRTGGIYNEQFF.

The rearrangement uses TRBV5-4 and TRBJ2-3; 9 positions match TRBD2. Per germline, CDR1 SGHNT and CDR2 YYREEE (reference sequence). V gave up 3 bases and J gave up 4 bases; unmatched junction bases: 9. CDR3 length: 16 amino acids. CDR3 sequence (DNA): TGTGCCAGCAGCTGCACTCGCGGGGGGGCCTCAGATACGCAGTATTTT. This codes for CASSCTRGGASDTQYF. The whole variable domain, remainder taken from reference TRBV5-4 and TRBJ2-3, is ETGVTQSPTHLIKTRGQQVTLRCSSQSGHNTVSWYQQALGQGPQFIFQYYREEENGRGNFPPRFSGLQFPNYSSELNVNALELDDSALYLCASSCTRGGASDTQYFGPGTRLTVL.

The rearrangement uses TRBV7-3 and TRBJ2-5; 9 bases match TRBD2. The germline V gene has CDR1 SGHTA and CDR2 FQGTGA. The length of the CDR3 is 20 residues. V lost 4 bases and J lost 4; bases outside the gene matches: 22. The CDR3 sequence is CASSSGLAREQYGLSETQYF. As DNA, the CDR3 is TGTGCCAGCAGCTCCGGACTAGCGAGGGAACAATATGGGCTTTCAGAGACCCAGTACTTC.